These 22 T cell receptor beta chains were all obtained from the same sample, sequenced in a study of vaccination and CD4 T cells after COVID-19. Indicated treatment: roughly nine-day PBMC culture with coronavirus spike peptide pools or control peptides (ViraFEST assay). These receptors' antigens are unknown. Cultured CD4+ T cell DNA underwent sequencing with the Oncomine TCR Beta short-read assay. TCRdb processed the PCR reads anew with MiXCR; each CDR3 protein has one entry. The sample includes 20,000 to 25,000 distinct CDR3 sequences, approximately 67% seen only once; the top ten take under 25%. This specimen consisted of CD4+ T cells from blood, cultured in vitro, obtained before SARS-CoV-2 vaccination. These receptors were taken from a human donor who received a COVID-19 vaccine.

The sample holds a few counts of this clonotype. This rearrangement joins TRBV6-5 to TRBJ2-7; D possibly matches TRBD1 or TRBD2 (5 bases each). Germline CDR1 MNHEY, CDR2 SVGAGI. Trimming left V 0 bases short and J 4 bases short, with 13 bases between. CDR3 length equals 15 residues. The CDR3 reads CASSYSSGGRYEQYF. CDR3 bases: TGTGCCAGCAGTTACTCGTCTGGGGGTAGGTACGAGCAGTACTTC.

The V call is TRBV7-6, the J call TRBJ2-3, with D unresolved. The ends were cut back, 1 base at V and 2 bases at J, with 10 bases in the middle. The CDR3 covers 15 residues. The germline V gene encodes CDR1 SGHVS and CDR2 FNYEAQ. Written as DNA, the CDR3 is TGTGCCAGCAGCTTAGTCTCCAGCCACACAGATACGCAGTATTTT. Residues: CASSLVSSHTDTQYF. Full variable domain (outside the CDR3, taken from reference TRBV7-6 and TRBJ2-3): GAGVSQSPRYKVTKRGQDVALRCDPISGHVSLYWYRQALGQGPEFLTYFNYEAQQDKSGLPNDRFSAERPEGSISTLTIQRTEQRDSAMYRCASSLVSSHTDTQYFGPGTRLTVL.

In DNA form, the CDR3 reads TGTGCCAGCAGTTTGGGGACAGGGTCAGGGGAGACCCAGTACTTC. As protein: CASSLGTGSGETQYF. The V and J genes are TRBV12-3 or TRBV12-4 and TRBJ2-5; 9 positions match TRBD1. The CDR3 sequence is 15 residues long. V was clipped by 3 bases and J by 5 bases; unmatched bases: 7.

The count of this clonotype is one. The gene calls are TRBV6-5 and TRBJ1-1, with unresolved D. The CDR3 length is 15 residues. V lost 0 bases and J lost 0, with 8 bases in between. Germline V lookup: CDR1 MNHEY, CDR2 SVGAGI. The CDR3 bases are TGTGCCAGCAGTTACTCGAAGAACATGAACACTGAAGCTTTCTTT. Encoded protein: CASSYSKNMNTEAFF.

The V and J genes are TRBV27 and TRBJ2-4; 12 bases match TRBD2. This CDR3 has 20 residues. J was trimmed by 1 base and V by 6 bases; bases with no gene match: 16. Germline V gene sequence: CDR1 MNHEY, CDR2 SMNVEV (reference sequence). The CDR3 is CASRKLLASGGDFAKNIQYF. The CDR3 DNA reads as TGTGCCAGCAGGAAACTTTTGGCTAGCGGGGGGGATTTTGCCAAAAACATTCAGTACTTC.

The genes are TRBV5-1 and TRBJ2-2; 9 bases are shared with TRBD1. Germline CDR1 is SGHRS and CDR2 is YFSETQ. Trimming removed 2 bases from V and 4 bases from J; junction bases left unmatched: 9. CDR3 length: 17 amino acids. CDR3 in amino acids: CASSLDRGLRGTGELFF. The CDR3 coding sequence is TGCGCCAGCAGCTTAGACAGGGGGTTACGAGGCACCGGGGAGCTGTTTTTT. Drawing the rest from reference TRBV5-1 and TRBJ2-2, the complete variable domain is KAGVTQTPRYLIKTRGQQVTLSCSPISGHRSVSWYQQTPGQGLQFLFEYFSETQRNKGNFPGRFSGRQFSNSRSEMNVSTLELGDSALYLCASSLDRGLRGTGELFFGEGSRLTVL.

V usage is TRBV10-1 and J usage is TRBJ2-3, with 7 nucleotides matching TRBD2. The CDR3 totals 15 residues. Unmatched junction bases numbered 8, after V lost 2 bases and J lost 6 bases. Per the germline V gene, CDR1 is WNHNN and CDR2 is SYGVQD (reference sequence). Here the CDR3 DNA reads TGCGCCAGCAGTGAGCGAGCGGGAAGGATGGATACGCAGTATTTT. This gives the protein CASSERAGRMDTQYF.

A remark on this clonotype: A much larger clone lies one base from this, so it may be a read error. V gene TRBV6-1 combines with J gene TRBJ2-4; 7 positions agree with TRBD2. The CDR3 loop spans 16 amino acids. The V gene's germline CDR1 is MNHNS and CDR2 SASEGT. For the CDR3, the DNA is TGTGCCAGCACGGGAGGCGGAGCGGGGCATAAAAACATTCAGCACTTC. The encoded protein is CASTGGGAGHKNIQHF.

The chain is built from TRBV6-1 and TRBJ1-3, with D unresolved. CDR1 is MNHNS and CDR2 is SASEGT in the germline V gene. CDR3 length: 13 amino acids. V lost 4 bases to trimming and J lost 1 base, with 5 bases between them. The CDR3 sequence: CASSVRSGNTIYF. CDR3 DNA sequence: TGTGCCAGCAGTGTTCGGTCTGGAAACACCATATATTTT.

The J gene is TRBJ1-5, the V gene TRBV18; 10 nucleotides line up with TRBD1. With 0 bases clipped from V and 5 bases from J, the junction kept 7 bases outside the gene matches. This CDR3 comprises 17 residues. Germline CDR1 KGHSH, CDR2 LQKENI. In nucleotides, the CDR3 is TGTGCCAGCTCACCACCGGGACAGGGGCGGTATTATCAGCCCCAGCATTTT. Translating it yields CASSPPGQGRYYQPQHF.

A few counts support this clonotype. The V call is TRBV20-1, the J call TRBJ2-5; TRBD2 agrees at 14 bases. The CDR3 runs 16 residues. CDR1 DFQATT and CDR2 SNEGSKA come from the germline V gene (reference sequence). V lost 1 base to trimming and J lost 3 bases; unmatched junction nucleotides: 4. The CDR3 nucleotides read TGCAGTGCTAGAGGGACTAGCGGGGGGATAGAAGAGACCCAGTACTTC. This gives the protein CSARGTSGGIEETQYF.

The chain joins TRBV20-1 to TRBJ2-5; 10 nucleotides line up with TRBD2. V trimming: 3 bases; J trimming: 0 bases; junction bases outside the gene matches: 13. The CDR3 is made up of 18 amino acids. The germline V gene has CDR1 DFQATT and CDR2 SNEGSKA (reference sequence). CDR3 sequence reads: CSARPSGGPLAYQETQYF. In DNA form, the CDR3 reads TGCAGTGCTAGGCCTAGCGGGGGTCCACTGGCGTACCAAGAGACCCAGTACTTC.

V usage is TRBV24-1 and J usage is TRBJ1-5; 8 positions match TRBD1. The CDR3 covers 14 residues. Germline CDR1 and CDR2: KGHDR and SFDVKD. V trimming: 3 bases; J trimming: 9 bases; junction bases outside the gene matches: 6. CDR3 protein: CATSDPGTGRPQHF. In DNA, the CDR3 is TGTGCCACCAGTGATCCCGGGACAGGTAGGCCCCAGCATTTT.

The chain has TRBV19 and TRBJ2-3, with D tentatively TRBD2 (7 bases). Germline CDR1 and CDR2: LNHDA and SQIVND (reference sequence). The CDR3 has 14 amino acids. Trimming removed 6 bases at V and 4 bases at J, with 14 bases between. The CDR3 reads CASSKVGGADTQYF. Here the CDR3 DNA reads TGTGCCAGTAGCAAGGTAGGGGGGGCAGATACGCAGTATTTT.

This chain joins TRBV6-1 and TRBJ2-7; D may be TRBD1 (6 bases). The CDR3 runs to 13 residues. CDR1 and CDR2 from the germline V gene are MNHNS and SASEGT. V was shortened by 5 bases and J by 4 bases, with 12 bases between the two germline ends. CDR3 sequence reads: CASSQQGRYEQYF. As DNA, the CDR3 is TGTGCCAGCAGTCAACAGGGAAGGTACGAGCAGTACTTC.

Only one count was recorded for this clonotype. The rearrangement uses TRBV20-1 and TRBJ2-7, with 7 bases matching TRBD1. The CDR3 is made up of 13 amino acids. Germline assignment: CDR1 DFQATT and CDR2 SNEGSKA (reference sequence). The CDR3 DNA is TGCAGCGTTACCGGGACAGATCCTTTTGTTGCGTACTTC. Protein: CSVTGTDPFVAYF.

This chain connects TRBV5-1 to TRBJ1-1; TRBD1 aligns across 7 bases. The J segment lost 4 bases and the V segment lost 5 bases, leaving 5 bases of the junction unmatched. Germline V gives CDR1 SGHRS, CDR2 YFSETQ. CDR3 size: 13 residues. Here the CDR3 reads CASSGGTATEAFF. The CDR3 DNA reads TGCGCCAGCAGTGGTGGGACAGCCACTGAAGCTTTCTTT.

This chain joins TRBV2 and TRBJ2-5; D not resolved. The CDR3 is made up of 13 amino acids. The germline gives CDR1 SNHLY, CDR2 FYNNEI. V was shortened by 3 bases and J by 4 bases, with 9 bases between the two germline ends. The CDR3 sequence: CASSESALETQYF. The CDR3 DNA follows: TGTGCCAGCAGTGAGTCAGCGTTAGAGACCCAGTACTTC.

The V gene is TRBV15, the J gene TRBJ1-1; 12 nucleotides align to TRBD1. Trimming cost V 2 bases and J 4 bases; bases outside gene matches: 2. The CDR3 has 15 residues. Per germline, CDR1 LNHNV and CDR2 YYDKDF (reference sequence). The CDR3 DNA is TGTGCCACCAGCAGACCGGGACAGGGGGCCACTGAAGCTTTCTTT. Its protein is CATSRPGQGATEAFF. The variable domain in full, completed from reference TRBV15 and TRBJ1-1, reads DAMVIQNPRYQVTQFGKPVTLSCSQTLNHNVMYWYQQKSSQAPKLLFHYYDKDFNNEADTPDNFQSRRPNTSFCFLDIRSPGLGDTAMYLCATSRPGQGATEAFFGQGTRLTVV.

The chain joins TRBV6-2 or TRBV6-3 to TRBJ2-7, with D tentatively TRBD2 (6 bases). CDR1 and CDR2 from the germline V gene are MNHEY and SVGEGT. Between the trimmed V and J ends, which lost 2 bases and 0 bases, there was a span of 11 bases. The CDR3 is 15 residues long. CDR3 region: CASSYVGGSSYEQYF. The CDR3 bases are TGTGCCAGCAGTTACGTGGGGGGAAGCTCCTACGAGCAGTACTTC.

This chain joins TRBV9 and TRBJ2-3, with D tentatively TRBD2 (5 bases). V lost 0 bases, J lost 5 bases, and 13 bases lay in between. The CDR3 has 15 amino acids. In germline, CDR1 is SGDLS, CDR2 YYNGEE. DNA of the CDR3: TGTGCCAGCAGCGTAGTCCCTAGTGGAGGAGATACGCAGTATTTT. Amino acids: CASSVVPSGGDTQYF.

The chain employs TRBV10-3 and TRBJ2-5, with D perhaps matching TRBD2 (6 bases). V was shortened by 5 bases and J by 5 bases, with 12 bases between the two germline ends. This CDR3 has 13 residues. CDR1 ENHRY and CDR2 SYGVKD come from the germline V gene. Here the CDR3 DNA reads TGTGCCATCAGTCGTTCTGGGGGGGAGACCCAGTACTTC. Amino acid sequence: CAISRSGGETQYF.